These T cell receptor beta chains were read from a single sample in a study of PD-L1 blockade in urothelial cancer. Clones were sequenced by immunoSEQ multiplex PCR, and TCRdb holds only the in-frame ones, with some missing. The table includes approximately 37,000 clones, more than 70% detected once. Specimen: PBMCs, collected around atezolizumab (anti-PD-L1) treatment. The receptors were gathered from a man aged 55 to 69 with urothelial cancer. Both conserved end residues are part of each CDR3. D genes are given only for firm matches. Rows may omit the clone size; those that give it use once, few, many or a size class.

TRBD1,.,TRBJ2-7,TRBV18,TGTGCCAGCTCGCCATTCCGGGACAGGGCCTACGAGCAGTACTTC,CASSPFRDRAYEQYF
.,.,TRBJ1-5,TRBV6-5,TGTGCCAGCAGTTACTCCTATAATCAGCCCCAGCATTTT,CASSYSYNQPQHF
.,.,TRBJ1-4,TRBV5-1,TGCGCCAGCAGCTTGGTTGAAGCGGGGGCAGGCGAAAAACTGTTTTTT,CASSLVEAGAGEKLFF
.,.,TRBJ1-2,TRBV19,TGTGCCAGTAGTAACAGGTTACGGGGCTACACCTTC,CASSNRLRGYTF
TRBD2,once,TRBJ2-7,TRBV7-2,TGTGCCAGCAGCTTAGTGACTAGCGGGACCTACGAGCAGTACTTC,CASSLVTSGTYEQYF
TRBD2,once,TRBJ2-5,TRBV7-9,TGTGCCAGCACCCCCGGGGGGATGGTGGAGACCCAGTACTTC,CASTPGGMVETQYF
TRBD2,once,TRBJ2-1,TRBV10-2,TGCGCCAGCAGTGAGCGGGGGGGGGTTCGGGATGAGCAGTTCTTC,CASSERGGVRDEQFF
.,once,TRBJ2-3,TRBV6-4,TGTGCCAGCAGTGCTTACGGGAGCTCAGATACGCAGTATTTT,CASSAYGSSDTQYF
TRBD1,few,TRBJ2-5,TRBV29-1,TGCAGCGGCCGGGACAGCCGAGAGACCCAGTACTTC,CSGRDSRETQYF
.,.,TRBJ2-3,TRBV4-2,TGTGCCAGCAGCCCCCAACTCGGACTGAACACAGATACGCAGTATTTT,CASSPQLGLNTDTQYF
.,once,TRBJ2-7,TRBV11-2,TGTGCCAGCAGCTTAGGGGCCCCCGAGCAGTACTTC,CASSLGAPEQYF
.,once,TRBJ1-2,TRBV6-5,TGTGCCAGCAGTTATGACAGGTACTACGGAGGCTACACCTTC,CASSYDRYYGGYTF